This T cell receptor beta chain was sequenced during a study of a mutant IDH1 vaccine in newly diagnosed glioma. The CDR3 has 19 residues. Trimming at V came to 6 bases and at J to 8 bases, leaving 23 bases not matched to a gene. Germline V gene data show CDR1 as MNHEY and CDR2 as SMNVEV (reference sequence). As for this clone: What it binds is unknown.

Libraries were prepared by immunoSEQ multiplex PCR; TCRdb keeps only in-frame clonotypes and omits some of them. This sample has about 33,000 clones; 70% to 90% occur once, and the top ten carry less than 3%. Noted time point: week 23, last vaccination. Each dose delivered 300 ug of mutant IDH1 20-mer peptide subcutaneously with imiquimod. The receptor's source is a man aged 40-49 years with glioma. The rearrangement uses TRBV27 and TRBJ2-3; 10 bases line up with TRBD2. The sample was PBMCs, taken from a glioma patient whose treatment included an IDH1 peptide vaccine. CDR3 residues: CASSKGLADPGHSSATQYF. DNA for the CDR3: TGTGCCAGCAGCAAAGGACTAGCGGACCCTGGTCATAGTTCAGCTACGCAGTATTTT.